The subject of this entry is one T cell receptor (beta chain). The junction and the germline gene differ at one end; a read error may be behind it. The sample has other DNA sequences that encode this CDR3 too. These data belong to a study of cytomegalovirus exposure and HLA in healthy donors. The PCR was carried out with 60 Vbeta primers and 13 Jbeta primers. Sequencing used immunoSEQ multiplex PCR; TCRdb keeps in-frame clones, though not all of them. This sample lists over 110,000 clones; its ten largest clones have 0.8% to 1%. Germline CDR1 PRHDT, CDR2 FYEKMQ (reference sequence). CDR3 length: 13 residues.

The chain carries TRBV13 and TRBJ1-2, with TRBD1 as a possible D gene (5 bases). Sequenced input: PBMCs. The TCR comes from a male donor in good health and CMV-seronegative. CDR3 DNA: TGTGCCAGTTCGGGCCTCGGGGACTACGGCTACACCTTC. Its protein is CASSGLGDYGYTF.